The 20 T cell receptor beta chains below all came from one sample that was sequenced in a study of siplizumab effects on memory and regulatory T cells. Libraries were prepared by immunoSEQ multiplex PCR; TCRdb keeps only in-frame clonotypes and omits some of them. The repertoire holds over 70,000 clones, with over 90% as singletons. The sequenced sample was CD8+ T cells sorted from blood. These receptors all come from a human donor in good health.

V usage is TRBV27 and J usage is TRBJ2-5; no clear D. Deletions cut 1 base from V and 4 bases from J, with 16 bases between. The CDR3 has 16 amino acids. The germline gives CDR1 MNHEY, CDR2 SMNVEV (reference sequence). This chain's CDR3 is CASSLLGSSVGETQYF. The CDR3 DNA reads TGTGCCAGCAGTTTATTAGGTTCGTCAGTAGGAGAGACCCAGTACTTC.

The chain recombines TRBV28 with TRBJ2-1; no clear D gene. Per germline, CDR1 MDHEN and CDR2 SYDVKM. V dropped 6 bases and J dropped 4 bases, with 13 bases sitting between them. The CDR3 extends over 14 amino acids. The CDR3 DNA reads TGTGCCAGCAGCACCCCCGGGCCATACAATGAGCAGTTCTTC. Protein product: CASSTPGPYNEQFF.

The chain employs TRBV21-1 and TRBJ2-7; whether TRBD2, the table's D call, matches the DNA was not checked. TRBV21-1 is listed as a pseudogene. This CDR3 has 17 residues. The CDR3 loop is CASSKVSIQRVSYEQYF. The CDR3 DNA follows: TGTGCCAGCAGCAAAGTCTCCATTCAACGGGTCTCCTACGAGCAGTACTTC.

The CDR3 here is CASSQDGLAGLSDTQYF. The CDR3 coding sequence is TGTGCCAGCAGCCAAGATGGACTAGCGGGACTCTCAGATACGCAGTATTTT. This chain connects TRBV4-2 to TRBJ2-3; TRBD2 matches 12 bases. CDR1 and CDR2 (germline): LGHNA, YNFKEQ. The CDR3 spans 17 residues. V was pared by 0 bases and J by 4 bases, with 5 bases of the junction left unmatched.

The rearrangement joins TRBV9 to TRBJ2-3, with D tentatively TRBD1 (6 bases). Trimming shortened V by 2 bases and J by 0 bases, and 16 bases separated the two germline ends. There are 17 residues in the CDR3. Germline V gives CDR1 SGDLS, CDR2 YYNGEE. The CDR3 nucleotides are TGTGCCAGCAGCGTCCTACCTGGGACACCTAGCACAGATACGCAGTATTTT. This translates into CASSVLPGTPSTDTQYF. The full variable domain, with the rest looked up from reference TRBV9 and TRBJ2-3, is DSGVTQTPKHLITATGQRVTLRCSPRSGDLSVYWYQQSLDQGLQFLIQYYNGEERAKGNILERFSAQQFPDLHSELNLSSLELGDSALYFCASSVLPGTPSTDTQYFGPGTRLTVL.

J is TRBJ2-1 and V is TRBV28; no firm D call. With 4 bases removed from V and 7 bases from J, the gap between germline ends came to 8 bases. The V gene's germline CDR1 is MDHEN and CDR2 SYDVKM. The CDR3 contains 12 residues. The DNA for the CDR3 is TGTGCCAGCAGTTATACTATAAATGAGCAGTTCTTC. Encoded protein: CASSYTINEQFF.

The V gene is TRBV6-5, the J gene TRBJ2-7, with D unclear. Deletions cut 6 bases from V and 5 bases from J, with 17 bases between. The V gene's germline CDR1 is MNHEY and CDR2 SVGAGI. This CDR3 has 14 amino acids. The CDR3 sequence is CASSLNMGSNEQYF. In nucleotides, the CDR3 is TGTGCCAGCAGCCTCAACATGGGGTCCAACGAGCAGTACTTC.

The V call is TRBV2, the J call TRBJ2-7; the match to TRBD1 covers 9 bases. The junction had 6 bases not matched to a gene; V was cut back by 2 bases and J by 7 bases. The CDR3 length is 14 residues. Germline loops: CDR1 SNHLY, CDR2 FYNNEI. The CDR3: CASSESGQGYEQYF. The CDR3 bases are TGTGCCAGCAGTGAATCGGGACAGGGATATGAGCAGTACTTC.

This chain connects TRBV12-5 to TRBJ2-3; 15 bases map to TRBD2. The V gene's germline CDR1 is LGHNT and CDR2 FRNRAP. The CDR3 sequence is 16 residues long. Trimming cost V 2 bases and J 8 bases; bases outside gene matches: 5. The DNA of the CDR3 is TGTGCTAGTGGTTTGATGGGACTAGCGGGAGGAGGTACGCAGTATTTT. It encodes CASGLMGLAGGGTQYF.

This chain links TRBV7-6 with TRBJ2-7; TRBD1 aligns across 11 bases. Trimming removed 4 bases from V and 6 bases from J; junction bases left unmatched: 5. The CDR3 runs to 14 residues. Germline loops: CDR1 SGHVS, CDR2 FNYEAQ. In DNA, the CDR3 is TGTGCCAGCAGCTATGGGACAGGGGGGCGCGAGCAGTACTTC. This codes for CASSYGTGGREQYF.

The chain uses TRBV27 and TRBJ2-7, with TRBD1 as a possible D gene (6 bases). Germline V gives CDR1 MNHEY, CDR2 SMNVEV (reference sequence). This CDR3 is 14 amino acids long. The V and J ends lost 4 bases and 3 bases respectively, with 13 bases between them. The chain's CDR3 is CASSSSGTNYEQYF. DNA for the CDR3: TGTGCCAGCAGTTCCTCCGGGACAAACTACGAGCAGTACTTC.

The CDR3 DNA follows: TGTGCCAGTAGTCGACAGGGAGCGAACACTGAAGCTTTCTTT. As protein: CASSRQGANTEAFF. The chain carries TRBV19 and TRBJ1-1; 7 bases agree with TRBD1. This CDR3 has 14 amino acids. The V segment lost 5 bases and the J segment 1 base; nucleotides outside the gene matches: 4. CDR1 is LNHDA and CDR2 is SQIVND in the germline V gene (reference sequence).

The chain carries TRBV25-1 and TRBJ2-2; the D gene is possibly TRBD1 (6 bases). The V and J ends lost 6 bases and 5 bases respectively, with 22 bases between them. This CDR3 is 17 amino acids long. Germline-derived CDR1 and CDR2 are MGHDK and SYGVNS. The CDR3 nucleotides read TGTGCCAGCAGGGGGGCCGACGGGACACGAAGAACCGGGGAGCTGTTTTTT. Translation: CASRGADGTRRTGELFF.

This chain links TRBV9 with TRBJ2-1, with D unclear. CDR1 and CDR2 from the germline V gene are SGDLS and YYNGEE. This CDR3 has 14 residues. The V end was cut by 3 bases, the J end by 0 bases, with 7 bases between. CDR3 sequence: CASSAQSSYNEQFF. CDR3 in DNA: TGTGCCAGCAGCGCCCAAAGCTCCTACAATGAGCAGTTCTTC.

The chain employs TRBV13 and TRBJ1-4, with TRBD1 matching over 7 bases. The CDR3 totals 16 residues. CDR1 is PRHDT, CDR2 FYEKMQ, per germline (reference sequence). The V gene end was trimmed by 0 bases and the J gene end by 7 bases; junction bases not matched to a gene: 8. The CDR3 DNA reads as TGTGCCAGCAGCTTAGGGGCCAGGGGGGTTCGTGAAAAACTGTTTTTT. It yields the protein CASSLGARGVREKLFF.

The rearrangement joins TRBV6-5 to TRBJ1-6; 9 bases map to TRBD1. Germline CDR1 reads MNHEY; CDR2 reads SVGAGI. The CDR3 totals 14 residues. V lost 2 bases, J lost 11 bases, and 4 bases stayed unmatched. The CDR3 region is CASSYGTGSPPLHF. DNA of the CDR3: TGTGCCAGCAGTTACGGGACAGGGTCTCCACCCCTCCACTTT.

The V and J genes are TRBV27 and TRBJ2-7, with 8 bases identical to TRBD2. Germline lookup yields CDR1 MNHEY and CDR2 SMNVEV (reference sequence). The length of the CDR3 is 14 residues. With V trimmed by 2 bases and J by 3 bases, 3 bases remained unmatched. This CDR3 reads CASSLGAGDYEQYF. CDR3 coding DNA: TGTGCCAGCAGTTTAGGAGCGGGAGACTACGAGCAGTACTTC.

This chain uses TRBV7-2 with TRBJ1-1; 7 bases map to TRBD1. The germline CDR1 and CDR2 sequences are SGHTA and FQGNSA. The CDR3 runs 16 residues. V lost 4 bases to trimming and J lost 0 bases; unmatched junction nucleotides: 8. This CDR3 is CASSSPRGHLNTEAFF. DNA for the CDR3: TGTGCCAGCAGCTCGCCTAGGGGGCACTTGAACACTGAAGCTTTCTTT.

V gene TRBV15 combines with J gene TRBJ2-7; TRBD1 agrees at 12 bases. This CDR3 is built from 14 residues. Germline CDR1 is LNHNV and CDR2 is YYDKDF (reference sequence). V trimming: 2 bases; J trimming: 6 bases; junction bases outside the gene matches: 2. The CDR3 DNA sequence: TGTGCCACCAGCAGACGGGGACAGGGGGCCGAGCAGTACTTC. It translates to CATSRRGQGAEQYF.

The chain combines TRBV10-1 with TRBJ2-7, with 10 bases matching TRBD1. This CDR3 is 16 amino acids long. V trimming: 2 bases; J trimming: 2 bases; junction bases outside the gene matches: 6. Germline loops: CDR1 WNHNN, CDR2 SYGVQD (reference sequence). This CDR3 is CASSEQVGTGAYEQYF. DNA for the CDR3: TGCGCCAGCAGTGAGCAGGTCGGGACAGGGGCCTACGAGCAGTACTTC.